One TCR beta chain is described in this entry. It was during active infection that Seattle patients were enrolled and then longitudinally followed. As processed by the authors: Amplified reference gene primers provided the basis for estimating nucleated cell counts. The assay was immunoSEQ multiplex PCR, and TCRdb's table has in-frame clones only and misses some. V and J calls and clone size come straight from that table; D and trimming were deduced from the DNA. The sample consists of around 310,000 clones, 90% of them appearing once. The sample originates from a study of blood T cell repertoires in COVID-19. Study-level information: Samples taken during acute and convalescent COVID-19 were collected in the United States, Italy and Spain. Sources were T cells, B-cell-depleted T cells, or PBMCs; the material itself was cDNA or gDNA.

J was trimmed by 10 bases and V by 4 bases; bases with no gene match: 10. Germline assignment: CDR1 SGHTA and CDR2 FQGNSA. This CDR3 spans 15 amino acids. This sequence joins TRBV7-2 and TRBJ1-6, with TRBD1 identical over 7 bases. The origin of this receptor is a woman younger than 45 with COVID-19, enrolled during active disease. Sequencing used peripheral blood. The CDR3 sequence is CASSSEDRVWSPLHF. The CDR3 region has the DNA TGTGCCAGCAGCTCCGAAGACAGGGTTTGGTCACCCCTCCACTTT. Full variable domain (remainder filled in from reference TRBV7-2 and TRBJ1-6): GAGVSQSPSNKVTEKGKDVELRCDPISGHTALYWYRQSLGQGLEFLIYFQGNSAPDKSGLPSDRFSAERTGGSVSTLTIQRTQQEDSAVYLCASSSEDRVWSPLHFGNGTRLTVT.